Below are 31 T cell receptor beta chains sequenced from a single sample in a study of cytomegalovirus exposure and HLA in healthy donors. Amplification used 60 Vbeta primers and 13 Jbeta primers. Repertoires were generated with immunoSEQ multiplex PCR, while TCRdb's copy carries only in-frame clones and drops some. This table holds around 180,000 clones, around 77% found once. The sample consisted of PBMCs. The receptors were sampled from a man between 60 and 75 years old in good health and CMV-seronegative.

The chain joins TRBV19 to TRBJ2-3; D gene unclear. Deletions cut 1 base from V and 6 bases from J, with 8 bases between. Germline V gives CDR1 LNHDA, CDR2 SQIVND (reference sequence). The CDR3 has 13 residues. Here the CDR3 reads CASSIGAPDTQYF. As DNA, the CDR3 is TGTGCCAGTAGTATAGGGGCGCCGGATACGCAGTATTTT. Full variable domain (outside the CDR3, taken from reference TRBV19 and TRBJ2-3): DGGITQSPKYLFRKEGQNVTLSCEQNLNHDAMYWYRQDPGQGLRLIYYSQIVNDFQKGDIAEGYSVSREKKESFPLTVTSAQKNPTAFYLCASSIGAPDTQYFGPGTRLTVL.

The gene calls are TRBV28 and TRBJ2-7; unclear D gene. The CDR3 runs to 13 residues. V was shortened by 9 bases and J by 6 bases, with 18 bases between the two germline ends. Germline V gene data show CDR1 as MDHEN and CDR2 as SYDVKM. This CDR3 is CASLTLAPGEQYF. The CDR3, as DNA: TGTGCCAGTCTGACGTTAGCCCCGGGCGAGCAGTACTTC. Based on the CDR3 plus reference TRBV28 and TRBJ2-7, the full variable domain is DVKVTQSSRYLVKRTGEKVFLECVQDMDHENMFWYRQDPGLGLRLIYFSYDVKMKEKGDIPEGYSVSREKKERFSLILESASTNQTSMYLCASLTLAPGEQYFGPGTRLTVT.

The CDR3 coding sequence is TGTGCCAGCAGTACGGACAGGGGGCGAGACGCTTTCTTT. Its protein is CASSTDRGRDAFF. The chain employs TRBV6-1 and TRBJ1-1, with 11 positions matching TRBD1. The CDR3 is 13 residues long. J was trimmed by 11 bases and V by 5 bases; bases with no gene match: 7. Germline CDR1 MNHNS, CDR2 SASEGT.

The genes are TRBV18 and TRBJ1-4; the match to TRBD1 covers 12 bases. The CDR3 is 16 residues long. The V gene end was trimmed by 3 bases and the J gene end by 6 bases; junction bases not matched to a gene: 5. Looked up from germline, CDR1 is KGHSH and CDR2 is LQKENI. This CDR3 is CASSPGTGGAYEKLFF. The DNA of the CDR3 is TGTGCCAGCTCACCCGGGACAGGGGGCGCATATGAAAAACTGTTTTTT.

The gene calls are TRBV5-1 and TRBJ1-1; possible D gene TRBD1, 6 bases. V was shortened by 4 bases and J by 4 bases, with 17 bases between the two germline ends. CDR3 length: 15 residues. Germline loops: CDR1 SGHRS, CDR2 YFSETQ. This chain's CDR3 is CASSPLGGGRTEAFF. The CDR3 coding sequence is TGCGCCAGCAGCCCCCTAGGGGGGGGGCGCACTGAAGCTTTCTTT.

The V gene is TRBV7-6, the J gene TRBJ1-3; TRBD1 agrees at 7 bases. With V trimmed by 4 bases and J by 4 bases, 7 bases remained unmatched. Germline CDR1 and CDR2: SGHVS and FNYEAQ. The CDR3 loop spans 15 amino acids. The DNA of the CDR3 is TGTGCCAGCAGCTCGAGACAGGGCTCGGGAAACACCATATATTTT. Residues: CASSSRQGSGNTIYF. The whole variable domain, remainder taken from reference TRBV7-6 and TRBJ1-3, is GAGVSQSPRYKVTKRGQDVALRCDPISGHVSLYWYRQALGQGPEFLTYFNYEAQQDKSGLPNDRFSAERPEGSISTLTIQRTEQRDSAMYRCASSSRQGSGNTIYFGEGSWLTVV.

For this clone: Within the sample, other DNA sequences also encode this same CDR3. The J gene is TRBJ1-2, the V gene TRBV10-3; D might be TRBD1 (6 bases). Trimming removed 0 bases from V and 2 bases from J, with 10 bases in between. This CDR3 is built from 15 residues. Per the germline V gene, CDR1 is ENHRY and CDR2 is SYGVKD. The CDR3 region has the DNA TGTGCCATCAGTGAGTCCCGACAGGACAACTATGGCTACACCTTC. Translated: CAISESRQDNYGYTF.

This clone was picked up a small number of times. The rearrangement links TRBV29-1 to TRBJ2-2; a possible D gene is TRBD2 (6 bases). In germline, CDR1 is SQVTM, CDR2 ANQGSEA. This CDR3 is 14 amino acids long. V was cut by 0 bases and J by 7 bases, with 12 bases left in between. CDR3 amino acids: CSVEESGEHGELFF. For the CDR3, the DNA is TGCAGCGTTGAAGAGTCGGGGGAGCACGGGGAGCTGTTTTTT.

This chain joins TRBV29-1 and TRBJ2-5; D gene uncertain. This CDR3 spans 12 amino acids. Looked up from germline, CDR1 is SQVTM and CDR2 is ANQGSEA. Trimming shortened V by 6 bases and J by 5 bases, and 13 bases separated the two germline ends. As DNA, the CDR3 is TGCAGCGTCGTAGGTGTCGGGGAGACCCAGTACTTC. Translation: CSVVGVGETQYF.

The V and J genes are TRBV19 and TRBJ1-2, with a possible D match to TRBD1 (6 bases). The V end lost 4 bases, the J end lost 8 bases, and 8 bases lay between the germline ends. The CDR3 is 11 amino acids. Germline values: CDR1 LNHDA, CDR2 SQIVND (reference sequence). CDR3 loop: CASSSGQGYTF. CDR3 nucleotides: TGTGCCAGTAGTAGCGGACAGGGCTACACCTTC.

The rearrangement links TRBV6-6 to TRBJ1-5; no clear D gene. V lost 0 bases and J lost 2, with 8 bases in between. CDR3 length: 15 residues. CDR1 is MNHNY, CDR2 SVGAGI, per germline (reference sequence). The CDR3 reads CASSYSRMGNQPQHF. CDR3 bases: TGTGCCAGCAGTTACTCGAGGATGGGCAATCAGCCCCAGCATTTT.

CDR3 DNA: TGTGCCAGCAGTTCAGACACCTTTTCCTACGAGCAGTACTTC. It encodes CASSSDTFSYEQYF. This rearrangement joins TRBV6-1 to TRBJ2-7; no definite D call. V was pared by 5 bases and J by 1 base, with 12 bases between. CDR1 is MNHNS and CDR2 is SASEGT in the germline V gene. The CDR3 spans 14 residues.

This clone appeared a single time. The chain has TRBV6-1 and TRBJ2-7; D possibly corresponds to TRBD2 (5 bases). The germline V gene encodes CDR1 MNHNS and CDR2 SASEGT. Trimming took 8 bases from V and 6 from J, leaving 20 bases between them. This CDR3 spans 14 amino acids. Here the CDR3 DNA reads TGTGCCAGCTCGGAGGTGGCAGACGATGGCGAGCAGTACTTC. Translating it yields CASSEVADDGEQYF.

The rearrangement links TRBV9 to TRBJ2-6; the match to TRBD1 covers 9 bases. Germline-derived CDR1 and CDR2 are SGDLS and YYNGEE. Trimming removed 4 bases from V and 2 bases from J; junction bases left unmatched: 7. CDR3 length equals 17 residues. The CDR3 here is CASSYPGQGTGANVLTF. The CDR3 bases are TGTGCCAGCAGCTACCCGGGACAGGGAACTGGGGCCAACGTCCTGACTTTC.

This clone came up once. This chain connects TRBV29-1 to TRBJ1-1; 7 bases agree with TRBD1. CDR1 and CDR2 (germline): SQVTM, ANQGSEA. Unmatched junction bases numbered 6, after V lost 7 bases and J lost 7 bases. This CDR3 is 11 amino acids long. Here the CDR3 DNA reads TGCAGCGCTAAGAGACAGGGTGAAGCTTTCTTT. Its translation: CSAKRQGEAFF.

The chain joins TRBV5-1 to TRBJ2-1; TRBD2 aligns across 13 bases. This CDR3 is built from 17 residues. The ends lost 2 bases at V and 2 bases at J; junction bases unmatched: 4. Looked up from germline, CDR1 is SGHRS and CDR2 is YFSETQ. The CDR3 DNA follows: TGCGCCAGCAGCTTCGGACTAGCGGGAGATACCTACAATGAGCAGTTCTTC. Its protein is CASSFGLAGDTYNEQFF.

The V call is TRBV5-1, the J call TRBJ2-5; D might be TRBD1 (7 bases). Germline CDR1 SGHRS, CDR2 YFSETQ. Trimming stripped 4 bases from V and 1 base from J, with 17 bases between. The CDR3 covers 16 residues. DNA for the CDR3: TGCGCCAGCAGCCCGGGGGACAGCCTGACCCAAGAGACCCAGTACTTC. It is translated as CASSPGDSLTQETQYF.

The chain carries TRBV19 and TRBJ2-5, with TRBD1 identical over 8 bases. Germline CDR1 and CDR2: LNHDA and SQIVND (reference sequence). This CDR3 comprises 15 residues. J was trimmed by 4 bases and V by 2 bases; bases with no gene match: 6. CDR3 in DNA: TGTGCCAGTAGTATAAATCTGGACAGGGCAGAGACCCAGTACTTC. Translating it yields CASSINLDRAETQYF.

The J gene is TRBJ1-4, the V gene TRBV7-6, with 7 nucleotides matching TRBD1. This CDR3 has 14 amino acids. Germline loops: CDR1 SGHVS, CDR2 FNYEAQ. J was trimmed by 5 bases and V by 2 bases; bases with no gene match: 2. The CDR3 DNA is TGTGCCAGCAGCTTACAGGGGGGAAATGAAAAACTGTTTTTT. The encoded protein is CASSLQGGNEKLFF.

This clone is a singleton in its sample. The chain combines TRBV5-1 with TRBJ2-5; TRBD2 matches 13 bases. The DNA end favors TRBJ2-7, so the J call may be wrong. Germline V gives CDR1 SGHRS, CDR2 YFSETQ. The CDR3 has 16 residues. The CDR3 loop reads CASSMGTSGAHYEQYF. CDR3 nucleotide sequence: TGCGCCAGCAGCATGGGGACTAGCGGGGCCCACTACGAGCAGTACTTC.

Of note for this clone: The same CDR3 also results from other DNA sequences found in this sample. The V call is TRBV19, the J call TRBJ2-1, with 7 bases lining up with TRBD2. The CDR3 covers 15 residues. CDR1 and CDR2 from the germline V gene are LNHDA and SQIVND (reference sequence). V lost 5 bases, J lost 0 bases, and 4 bases stayed unmatched. The CDR3 spells CASSPSGSSYNEQFF. The CDR3 DNA follows: TGTGCCAGTAGTCCTAGCGGTAGCTCCTACAATGAGCAGTTCTTC.

The CDR3 sequence: CASSDFSPTTGAYYGYTF. The CDR3 nucleotides read TGTGCCAGCAGTGACTTTTCGCCGACGACTGGGGCCTACTATGGCTACACCTTC. The V gene is TRBV2, the J gene TRBJ1-2; the D gene is possibly TRBD1 (5 bases). The CDR3 contains 18 residues. Trimming took 3 bases from V and 3 from J, leaving 23 bases between them. Germline V gives CDR1 SNHLY, CDR2 FYNNEI.

The chain couples TRBV19 to TRBJ2-1, with D possibly matching TRBD2 (6 bases). Germline V gene lookup returns CDR1 LNHDA and CDR2 SQIVND (reference sequence). V lost 1 base and J lost 0, with 13 bases in between. The CDR3 totals 17 residues. As DNA, the CDR3 is TGTGCCAGTAGTATAGCGGATGGGGGGAGCTCCTACAATGAGCAGTTCTTC. This sequence encodes CASSIADGGSSYNEQFF.

The chain couples TRBV19 to TRBJ2-2; 10 bases map to TRBD1. Unmatched junction bases numbered 7, after V lost 5 bases and J lost 7 bases. The CDR3 has 15 amino acids. Germline lookup yields CDR1 LNHDA and CDR2 SQIVND (reference sequence). The CDR3 coding sequence is TGTGCCAGTAGTGGGACAGGGGCTAGACTCGGGGAGCTGTTTTTT. Protein product: CASSGTGARLGELFF.

The genes are TRBV5-1 and TRBJ2-3; TRBD2 might be the D (5 bases). Germline V lookup: CDR1 SGHRS, CDR2 YFSETQ. The CDR3 covers 13 residues. V was clipped by 0 bases and J by 6 bases, with 8 bases between them. CDR3 DNA sequence: TGCGCCAGCAGCTTGGGGTGGAGGGATACGCAGTATTTT. Translated: CASSLGWRDTQYF.

This rearrangement joins TRBV2 to TRBJ2-5, with 10 bases aligning to TRBD2. With the DNA end fitting TRBJ2-7 better, the J assignment may be wrong. The length of the CDR3 is 13 residues. CDR1 and CDR2 (germline): SNHLY, FYNNEI. The CDR3 here is CASREGLANEQYF. The CDR3 DNA reads as TGTGCCAGCAGAGAGGGACTAGCGAACGAGCAGTACTTC.

A remark on this clone: At one end, the junction sequence differs from germline, possibly due to a read error. The gene calls are TRBV6-1 and TRBJ1-2; no clear D. This CDR3 has 13 amino acids. Germline V gene sequence: CDR1 MNHNS, CDR2 SASEGT. The CDR3 sequence is CASNRDPVGGYPF. Here the CDR3 DNA reads TGTGCCAGCAACCGGGATCCCGTAGGTGGCTACCCCTTC.

This clone has just one count. V and J are TRBV7-2 and TRBJ2-5; maybe TRBD1 (7 bases). The end of the DNA fits TRBJ2-7 better, so the J call may be wrong. This CDR3 has 13 amino acids. Germline V gene data show CDR1 as SGHTA and CDR2 as FQGNSA. CDR3 in amino acids: CASSPGTAGEQYF. The CDR3 DNA reads TGTGCCAGCAGCCCCGGGACAGCGGGCGAGCAGTACTTC.

There are a few counts of this clone. The V and J genes are TRBV27 and TRBJ1-1, with a possible D match to TRBD1 (6 bases). This CDR3 region has 12 residues. V gave up 5 bases and J gave up 6 bases, with 10 bases separating them. Germline assignment: CDR1 MNHEY and CDR2 SMNVEV (reference sequence). CDR3 amino acids: CASSPGDAEAFF. The CDR3 DNA is TGTGCCAGCAGTCCAGGGGACGCTGAAGCTTTCTTT.

This clone occurred a few times. The CDR3 region has the DNA TGCGCCAGCAGCCGCCGAACTAGCGGGGGGGGCACAGATACGCAGTATTTT. Translated: CASSRRTSGGGTDTQYF. The V gene is TRBV4-1, the J gene TRBJ2-3; the match to TRBD2 covers 13 bases. Unmatched junction bases numbered 5, after V lost 4 bases and J lost 1 base. Germline V gene data show CDR1 as MGHRA and CDR2 as YSYEKL. The CDR3 has 17 residues.

The genes are TRBV2 and TRBJ2-1, with D perhaps matching TRBD2 (6 bases). Germline V gene sequence: CDR1 SNHLY, CDR2 FYNNEI. V shed 10 bases and J shed 15 bases, with 16 bases lying between them. This CDR3 spans 10 amino acids. Here the CDR3 reads CATQGVEGFF. The CDR3, as DNA: TGTGCCACCCAAGGCGTGGAGGGGTTCTTC.